This is a list of T cell receptor beta chains from one sample in a study of human T cells and chemical hapten exposure. Using its own MiXCR run on the RACE reads, TCRdb lists one record per CDR3 protein. In the table there are 380,000 or so distinct CDR3 sequences, around 5.5% of which are singletons. The sequencing used whole blood, collected in connection with sensitization to the hapten diphenylcyclopropenone (DPC). All receptors come from a woman between 18 and 29 years old with alopecia areata. Some clones in this sample may be carry-over from other donors' samples. CDR3s include the opening cysteine and the closing phenylalanine or tryptophan. A D gene is named only where the DNA matches it firmly. A clone size is listed for some rows: how often the clone was seen (once, few, many), or a class if it is expanded.

d_call j_call v_call clone_size cdr3_aa cdr3_nt
- TRBJ1-1 TRBV28 - CASSRTASEAFF TGTGCCAGCAGTAGGACAGCCTCTGAAGCTTTCTTT
- TRBJ2-1 TRBV7-9 many CASSPSTRSSQFF TGTGCCAGCAGCCCATCGACTAGAAGTTCCCAGTTCTTC
- TRBJ2-3 TRBV20-1 - CSARDFVIADTQYF TGCAGTGCTAGAGATTTCGTGATCGCAGATACGCAGTATTTT
- TRBJ2-5 TRBV6-5 many CASSYSIIVSRIETQYF TGTGCCAGCAGTTACTCTATCATAGTGAGCAGGATTGAGACCCAGTACTTC
TRBD1 TRBJ1-1 TRBV20-1 many CSARPETGDTEAFF TGCAGTGCTAGGCCAGAGACAGGGGATACTGAAGCTTTCTTT
TRBD1 TRBJ2-5 TRBV5-4 few CASSPTDRAWGETQYF TGTGCCAGCAGCCCGACCGACAGGGCGTGGGGAGAGACCCAGTACTTC
- TRBJ2-4 TRBV9 few CASSERGNIQYF TGTGCCAGCAGCGAGAGGGGGAACATTCAGTACTTC
- TRBJ1-1 TRBV6-5 many CASSYSPGGPTEAFF TGTGCCAGCAGTTACTCACCCGGGGGTCCCACTGAAGCTTTCTTT
TRBD1 TRBJ2-1 TRBV7-9 many CASSLDRGGHNEQFF TGTGCCAGCAGCTTGGACAGGGGCGGGCACAATGAGCAGTTCTTC
- TRBJ2-3 TRBV20-1 - CSARDFVGTDTQYF TGCAGTGCTAGAGATTTTGTAGGGACAGATACGCAGTATTTT
TRBD1 TRBJ1-1 TRBV6-5 - CASSSGQGTSEAFF TGTGCCAGCAGTTCCGGACAGGGGACTTCTGAAGCTTTCTTT
TRBD1 TRBJ1-1 TRBV12-3/TRBV12-4 many CASRRNRDRVFF TGTGCCAGCAGACGGAACCGGGACAGGGTTTTCTTT